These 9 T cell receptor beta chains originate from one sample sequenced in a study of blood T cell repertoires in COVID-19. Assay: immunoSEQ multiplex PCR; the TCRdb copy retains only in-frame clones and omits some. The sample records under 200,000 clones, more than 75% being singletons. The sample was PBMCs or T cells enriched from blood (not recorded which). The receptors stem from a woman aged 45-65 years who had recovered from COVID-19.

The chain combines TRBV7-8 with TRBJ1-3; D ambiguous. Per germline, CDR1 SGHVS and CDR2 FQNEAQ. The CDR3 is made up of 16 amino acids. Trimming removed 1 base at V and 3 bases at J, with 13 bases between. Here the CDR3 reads CASSLGGRERGNTIYF. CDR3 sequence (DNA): TGTGCCAGCAGCTTAGGTGGCCGTGAGCGTGGAAACACCATATATTTT.

Written as DNA, the CDR3 is TGTGCCAGCAGTTTTGGGACCTCGGGGGTGCGCACAGATACGCAGTATTTT. Translated: CASSFGTSGVRTDTQYF. This chain links TRBV28 with TRBJ2-3, with D maybe TRBD2 (6 bases). Germline V gene data show CDR1 as MDHEN and CDR2 as SYDVKM. This CDR3 region has 17 residues. V gave up 3 bases and J gave up 1 base, with 17 bases separating them.

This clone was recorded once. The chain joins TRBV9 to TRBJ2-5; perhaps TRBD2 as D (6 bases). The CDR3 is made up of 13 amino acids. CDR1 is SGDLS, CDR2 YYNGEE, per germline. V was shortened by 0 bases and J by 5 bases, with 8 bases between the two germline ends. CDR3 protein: CASSVGLAETQYF. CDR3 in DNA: TGTGCCAGCAGCGTAGGTCTAGCGGAGACCCAGTACTTC.

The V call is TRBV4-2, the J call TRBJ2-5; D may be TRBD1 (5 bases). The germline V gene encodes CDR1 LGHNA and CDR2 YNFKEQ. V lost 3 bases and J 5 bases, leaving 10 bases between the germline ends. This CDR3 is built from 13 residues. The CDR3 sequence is CASSQQGSETQYF. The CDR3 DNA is TGTGCCAGCAGCCAGCAGGGCTCGGAGACCCAGTACTTC.

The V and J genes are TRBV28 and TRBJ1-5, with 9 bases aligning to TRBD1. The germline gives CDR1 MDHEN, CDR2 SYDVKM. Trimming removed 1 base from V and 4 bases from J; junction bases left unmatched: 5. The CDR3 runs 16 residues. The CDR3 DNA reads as TGTGCCAGCAGTTTATTGGGGACAGGGAGAAATCAGCCCCAGCATTTT. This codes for CASSLLGTGRNQPQHF.

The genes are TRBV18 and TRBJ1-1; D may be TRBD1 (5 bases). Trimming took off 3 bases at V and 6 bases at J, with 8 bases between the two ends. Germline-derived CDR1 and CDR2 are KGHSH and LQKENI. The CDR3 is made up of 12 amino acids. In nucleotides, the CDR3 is TGTGCCAGCTCACCTCGGACACCTGAAGCTTTCTTT. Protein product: CASSPRTPEAFF.

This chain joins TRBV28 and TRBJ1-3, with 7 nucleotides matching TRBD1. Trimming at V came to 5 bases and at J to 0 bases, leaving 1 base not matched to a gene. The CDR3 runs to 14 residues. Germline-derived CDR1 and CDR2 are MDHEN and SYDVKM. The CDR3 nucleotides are TGTGCCAGCAGTAGACAGGGCTCTGGAAACACCATATATTTT. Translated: CASSRQGSGNTIYF. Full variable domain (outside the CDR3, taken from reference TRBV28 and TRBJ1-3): DVKVTQSSRYLVKRTGEKVFLECVQDMDHENMFWYRQDPGLGLRLIYFSYDVKMKEKGDIPEGYSVSREKKERFSLILESASTNQTSMYLCASSRQGSGNTIYFGEGSWLTVV.

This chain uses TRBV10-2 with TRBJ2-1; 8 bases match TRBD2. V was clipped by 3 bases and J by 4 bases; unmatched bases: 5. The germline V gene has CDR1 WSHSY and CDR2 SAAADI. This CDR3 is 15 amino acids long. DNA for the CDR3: TGCGCCAGCAGTGACCTAGCGGGCCCTTACAATGAGCAGTTCTTC. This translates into CASSDLAGPYNEQFF.

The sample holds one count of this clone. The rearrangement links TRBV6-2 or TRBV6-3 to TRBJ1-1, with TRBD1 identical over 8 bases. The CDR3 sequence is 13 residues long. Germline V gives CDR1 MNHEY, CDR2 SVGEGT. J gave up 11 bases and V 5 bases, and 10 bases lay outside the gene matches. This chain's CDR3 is CASSRTGQGVAFF. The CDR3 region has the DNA TGTGCCAGCAGTCGGACAGGGCAGGGTGTGGCTTTCTTT.